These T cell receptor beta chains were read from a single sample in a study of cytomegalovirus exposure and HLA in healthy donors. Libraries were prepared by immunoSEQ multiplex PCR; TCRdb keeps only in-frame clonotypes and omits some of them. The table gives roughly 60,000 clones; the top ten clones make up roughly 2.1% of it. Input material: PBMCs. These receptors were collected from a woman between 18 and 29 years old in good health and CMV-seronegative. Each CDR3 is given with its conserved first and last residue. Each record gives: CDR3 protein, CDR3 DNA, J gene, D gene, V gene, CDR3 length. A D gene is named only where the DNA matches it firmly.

CDR3aa: CASSLGAHNEQFF
CDR3nt: TGCGCCAGCAGCTTGGGAGCCCACAATGAGCAGTTCTTC
j_gene: TRBJ2-1
d_gene: -
v_gene: TRBV5-1
len: 13

CDR3aa: CASRETGGSINEKLFF
CDR3nt: TGCGCCAGCAGGGAGACAGGGGGCTCGATTAATGAAAAACTGTTTTTT
j_gene: TRBJ1-4
d_gene: TRBD1
v_gene: TRBV5-1
len: 16

CDR3aa: CASSSLDGNNYGYTF
CDR3nt: TGTGCCAGCAGTTCCCTGGACGGGAATAACTATGGCTACACCTTC
j_gene: TRBJ1-2
d_gene: -
v_gene: TRBV27
len: 15

CDR3aa: CASRHTSGLTDTQYF
CDR3nt: TGTGCCAGCAGACACACTAGCGGTCTCACAGATACGCAGTATTTT
j_gene: TRBJ2-3
d_gene: TRBD2
v_gene: TRBV28
len: 15

CDR3aa: CASSLGGDSYEQYF
CDR3nt: TGTGCCAGCTCATTGGGGGGGGATTCCTACGAGCAGTACTTC
j_gene: TRBJ2-7
d_gene: TRBD2
v_gene: TRBV18
len: 14

CDR3aa: CASDRGDGAQYF
CDR3nt: TGTGCCAGCGACCGAGGTGACGGCGCGCAGTACTTC
j_gene: TRBJ2-7
d_gene: -
v_gene: TRBV6-6
len: 12

CDR3aa: CASSQIDRVENIQYF
CDR3nt: TGTGCCAGCAGCCAAATCGACAGGGTAGAAAACATTCAGTACTTC
j_gene: TRBJ2-4
d_gene: TRBD1
v_gene: TRBV28
len: 15

CDR3aa: CASSVDRLNTEAFF
CDR3nt: TGCGCCAGCAGTGTCGACAGGCTGAACACTGAAGCTTTCTTT
j_gene: TRBJ1-1
d_gene: -
v_gene: TRBV10-2
len: 14

CDR3aa: CVSSLGQGMYEQYF
CDR3nt: TGTGTCAGCAGCTTGGGACAGGGCATGTACGAGCAGTACTTC
j_gene: TRBJ2-7
d_gene: TRBD1
v_gene: TRBV6-5
len: 14

CDR3aa: CASSDPGQTTSGNTIYF
CDR3nt: TGTGCCAGCAGTGACCCCGGACAGACTACCTCTGGAAACACCATATATTTT
j_gene: TRBJ1-3
d_gene: -
v_gene: TRBV6-4
len: 17

CDR3aa: CASSQPGLTLYNEQFF
CDR3nt: TGTGCCAGCAGCCAACCGGGACTAACCCTCTACAATGAGCAGTTCTTC
j_gene: TRBJ2-1
d_gene: TRBD2
v_gene: TRBV4-2
len: 16

CDR3aa: CASSYGSSGNTIYF
CDR3nt: TGTGCCAGCAGTTATGGCAGCTCTGGAAACACCATATATTTT
j_gene: TRBJ1-3
d_gene: -
v_gene: TRBV6-5
len: 14

CDR3aa: CASSDQGHSYNEQFF
CDR3nt: TGTGCCAGCAGCGACCAGGGGCACTCCTACAATGAGCAGTTCTTC
j_gene: TRBJ2-1
d_gene: -
v_gene: TRBV9
len: 15

CDR3aa: CASSDVGTGGEQYF
CDR3nt: TGTGCCAGCAGCGATGTTGGGACAGGGGGCGAGCAGTACTTC
j_gene: TRBJ2-7
d_gene: TRBD1
v_gene: TRBV6-1
len: 14

CDR3aa: CASSFVSLAARGLRREQYF
CDR3nt: TGTGCCAGCAGCTTCGTTTCCCTGGCGGCCAGGGGGCTAAGACGCGAGCAGTACTTC
j_gene: TRBJ2-7
d_gene: TRBD1
v_gene: TRBV5-6
len: 19

CDR3aa: CASSLIGGANTEAFF
CDR3nt: TGCGCCAGCAGCTTGATAGGTGGGGCGAACACTGAAGCTTTCTTT
j_gene: TRBJ1-1
d_gene: -
v_gene: TRBV5-1
len: 15

CDR3aa: CSVRSSASVNTEAFF
CDR3nt: TGCAGCGTTCGCTCCTCCGCCAGCGTGAACACTGAAGCTTTCTTT
j_gene: TRBJ1-1
d_gene: -
v_gene: TRBV29-1
len: 15

CDR3aa: CASSPPRSTEAFF
CDR3nt: TGCGCCAGCAGCCCCCCTCGGAGCACTGAAGCTTTCTTT
j_gene: TRBJ1-1
d_gene: -
v_gene: TRBV4-1
len: 13

CDR3aa: CASSAHPGDGSHQPQHF
CDR3nt: TGTGCCAGCAGCGCCCACCCGGGGGACGGGAGCCATCAGCCCCAGCATTTT
j_gene: TRBJ1-5
d_gene: -
v_gene: TRBV7-9
len: 17

CDR3aa: CASSQVPPINGYTF
CDR3nt: TGCGCCAGCAGCCAAGTCCCCCCTATAAATGGCTACACCTTC
j_gene: TRBJ1-2
d_gene: -
v_gene: TRBV4-1
len: 14

CDR3aa: CASSALTGGTEAFF
CDR3nt: TGTGCCAGCAGCGCCTTAACAGGGGGAACTGAAGCTTTCTTT
j_gene: TRBJ1-1
d_gene: TRBD1
v_gene: TRBV9
len: 14

CDR3aa: CASSKTGAGGQETQYF
CDR3nt: TGTGCCAGCAGCAAAACGGGAGCGGGAGGCCAAGAGACCCAGTACTTC
j_gene: TRBJ2-5
d_gene: TRBD2
v_gene: TRBV9
len: 16

CDR3aa: CASSVAGETEAFF
CDR3nt: TGTGCCAGCAGCGTGGCAGGGGAAACTGAAGCTTTCTTT
j_gene: TRBJ1-1
d_gene: -
v_gene: TRBV9
len: 13

CDR3aa: CASSTGGNTEAFF
CDR3nt: TGTGCCAGTAGTACAGGGGGCAACACTGAAGCTTTCTTT
j_gene: TRBJ1-1
d_gene: TRBD1
v_gene: TRBV19
len: 13

CDR3aa: CASRLGQGNTEAFF
CDR3nt: TGTGCCAGCAGACTGGGACAGGGGAACACTGAAGCTTTCTTT
j_gene: TRBJ1-1
d_gene: TRBD1
v_gene: TRBV6-5
len: 14

CDR3aa: CASMRGSHYGYTF
CDR3nt: TGTGCCAGTATGCGGGGGTCGCACTATGGCTACACCTTC
j_gene: TRBJ1-2
d_gene: -
v_gene: TRBV19
len: 13

CDR3aa: CASSVDRGAVPEAFF
CDR3nt: TGTGCCAGCAGCGTAGATCGGGGGGCGGTTCCTGAAGCTTTCTTT
j_gene: TRBJ1-1
d_gene: -
v_gene: TRBV9
len: 15

CDR3aa: CSVKTDGSSYEQYF
CDR3nt: TGCAGCGTCAAAACGGACGGGAGCTCCTACGAGCAGTACTTC
j_gene: TRBJ2-7
d_gene: -
v_gene: TRBV29-1
len: 14

CDR3aa: CASSWGGVEKLFF
CDR3nt: TGTGCCAGCAGTTGGGGCGGGGTTGAAAAACTGTTTTTT
j_gene: TRBJ1-4
d_gene: -
v_gene: TRBV28
len: 13

CDR3aa: CASSFTGTTSGKLFF
CDR3nt: TGTGCCAGCAGTTTCACCGGGACAACATCCGGAAAACTGTTTTTT
j_gene: TRBJ1-4
d_gene: -
v_gene: TRBV5-4
len: 15

CDR3aa: CSALNYNEQFF
CDR3nt: TGCAGTGCGCTAAACTATAATGAGCAGTTCTTC
j_gene: TRBJ2-1
d_gene: -
v_gene: TRBV20-1
len: 11

CDR3aa: CASSLRGAVSNQPQHF
CDR3nt: TGTGCCAGCAGCTTACGGGGGGCGGTAAGCAATCAGCCCCAGCATTTT
j_gene: TRBJ1-5
d_gene: -
v_gene: TRBV7-2
len: 16

CDR3aa: CASRAGTGSPGEQYF
CDR3nt: TGTGCCAGCAGGGCCGGGACAGGGTCCCCTGGCGAGCAGTACTTC
j_gene: TRBJ2-7
d_gene: TRBD1
v_gene: TRBV6-1
len: 15

CDR3aa: CAWSGILAGGNEQFF
CDR3nt: TGTGCCTGGAGTGGGATTCTAGCGGGAGGGAATGAGCAGTTCTTC
j_gene: TRBJ2-1
d_gene: TRBD2
v_gene: TRBV30
len: 15

CDR3aa: CSVGEDGYTF
CDR3nt: TGCAGCGTTGGGGAGGATGGCTACACCTTC
j_gene: TRBJ1-2
d_gene: -
v_gene: TRBV29-1
len: 10

CDR3aa: CASSWGVGANYGYTF
CDR3nt: TGCGCCAGCAGCTGGGGAGTGGGAGCTAACTATGGCTACACCTTC
j_gene: TRBJ1-2
d_gene: -
v_gene: TRBV5-1
len: 15

CDR3aa: CASSFNAQGKAFF
CDR3nt: TGCGCCAGCAGCTTTAACGCGCAGGGTAAAGCTTTCTTT
j_gene: TRBJ1-1
d_gene: -
v_gene: TRBV5-1
len: 13

CDR3aa: CASSDREGTDTQYF
CDR3nt: TGTGCCAGCAGTGACCGGGAAGGTACAGATACGCAGTATTTT
j_gene: TRBJ2-3
d_gene: -
v_gene: TRBV27
len: 14

CDR3aa: CASRAFGDRGVPEAFF
CDR3nt: TGTGCCAGCAGGGCTTTCGGAGACAGGGGTGTACCTGAAGCTTTCTTT
j_gene: TRBJ1-1
d_gene: TRBD1
v_gene: TRBV6-6
len: 16

CDR3aa: CASRPGQEETQYF
CDR3nt: TGTGCCAGCAGACCGGGACAGGAAGAGACCCAGTACTTC
j_gene: TRBJ2-5
d_gene: TRBD1
v_gene: TRBV13
len: 13

CDR3aa: CASSLGATNQPQHF
CDR3nt: TGCGCCAGCAGCTTGGGGGCCACCAATCAGCCCCAGCATTTT
j_gene: TRBJ1-5
d_gene: -
v_gene: TRBV5-1
len: 14

CDR3aa: CASSVGGDSAQYF
CDR3nt: TGTGCCAGCAGTGTGGGGGGGGACTCAGCCCAGTACTTC
j_gene: TRBJ2-5
d_gene: TRBD2
v_gene: TRBV2
len: 13

CDR3aa: CSVTQRLAGIYRYEQYF
CDR3nt: TGCAGCGTAACCCAGCGGCTAGCGGGGATTTATCGCTACGAGCAGTACTTC
j_gene: TRBJ2-7
d_gene: TRBD2
v_gene: TRBV29-1
len: 17

CDR3aa: CASSLGPQQSSYEQYF
CDR3nt: TGTGCCAGCAGCTTAGGCCCCCAACAGAGCTCCTACGAGCAGTACTTC
j_gene: TRBJ2-7
d_gene: -
v_gene: TRBV7-8
len: 16

CDR3aa: CASSLDVGTAYEQYF
CDR3nt: TGCGCCAGCAGCTTGGACGTCGGGACAGCCTACGAGCAGTACTTC
j_gene: TRBJ2-7
d_gene: TRBD1
v_gene: TRBV5-1
len: 15

CDR3aa: CASSLTAETEAFF
CDR3nt: TGCGCCAGCAGCTTGACCGCCGAGACTGAAGCTTTCTTT
j_gene: TRBJ1-1
d_gene: -
v_gene: TRBV5-1
len: 13